This TCR beta chain comes out of a study of circulating and synovial CD4+ cells in juvenile arthritis. Notes on the study in general: Vbeta family usage analysis did not detect the pathogenic-like versus bulk difference.

The method was immunoSEQ multiplex PCR; TCRdb's version includes in-frame clones alone and lacks a portion of them. In the table there are some 35,000 clones, around 96% of which are singletons. Germline V gene data show CDR1 as SNHLY and CDR2 as FYNNEI. Germline trimming cut 4 bases from V and 4 bases from J; bases unmatched to any gene: 4. The length of the CDR3 is 14 residues. Comment on this clone: Its antigen remains unidentified.

J is TRBJ2-5 and V is TRBV2; 9 bases are shared with TRBD1. The receptor was derived from a human donor with juvenile idiopathic arthritis. Sequencing input: CD4+ T cells from blood. This chain's CDR3 is CASSGRTGVETQYF. CDR3 nucleotides: TGTGCCAGCAGTGGGCGGACAGGGGTAGAGACCCAGTACTTC.